A selection of T cell receptor beta chains follows, all from one sample in a study of a mutant IDH1 vaccine in newly diagnosed glioma. This table comes from immunoSEQ multiplex PCR, and its TCRdb copy is limited to in-frame clones, with some not included. The sample contains tens of thousands of clones, 81% of which appear only once. No antigen has been identified for these receptors. The sample in question was PBMCs, obtained from a glioma patient whose treatment included an IDH1 peptide vaccine. These receptors originate from a man aged 30-40 years with glioma. Both conserved end residues are part of each CDR3. D genes are given only for firm matches. Clone size appears in some rows only: once, few, many, or a class for an expanded clone.

>NA|NA|TRBJ2-1|TRBV7-2
TGTGCCAGCACCAAGGCAGGGGTAACCTACAATGAGCAGTTCTTC
CASTKAGVTYNEQFF
>NA|NA|TRBJ1-1|TRBV19
TGTGCCAGTAGGGTGGGGTCAGCACACGCGGCTGAAGCTTTCTTT
CASRVGSAHAAEAFF
>TRBD1|once|TRBJ2-1|TRBV6-5
TGTGCCAGCAGTCCTACAGGGGGCCCCTACAATGAGCAGTTCTTC
CASSPTGGPYNEQFF
>NA|NA|TRBJ2-7|TRBV10-2
TGCGCCAGCAGTGATCCGGGACACCCATCCTACGAGCAGTACTTC
CASSDPGHPSYEQYF
>TRBD1|NA|TRBJ2-7|TRBV6-5
TGTGCCAGCAGTTACCGGATCGGGACAGGGTACTACGAGCAGTACTTC
CASSYRIGTGYYEQYF
>NA|once|TRBJ1-2|TRBV27
TGTGCCACCGGCCATAGCGATCCGGGGGACACCTTC
CATGHSDPGDTF
>NA|NA|TRBJ2-7|TRBV10-1
TGCGCCAGCAGCGAGGGGGCAGGGGGAGGCTACGAGCAGTACTTC
CASSEGAGGGYEQYF
>NA|NA|TRBJ1-5|TRBV7-9
TGTGCCAGCAGCTTAGAGAGGGCAGGTGGATTGCCCCAGCATTTT
CASSLERAGGLPQHF
>NA|NA|TRBJ2-7|TRBV5-1
TGCGCCAGCAGCACTGAACGAATCTCCTACGAGCAGTACTTC
CASSTERISYEQYF
>TRBD1|NA|TRBJ1-2|TRBV19
TGTGCCAGTAGTATTATCGACTACAGGGGACGGGAGAGAGGCTACACCTTC
CASSIIDYRGRERGYTF
>NA|NA|TRBJ2-6|TRBV15
TGTGCCACCAGCAGAGGGGGCACCGGGGCCAACGTCCTGACTTTC
CATSRGGTGANVLTF
>NA|NA|TRBJ2-5|TRBV10-1
TGCGCCAGCAGTGGACAGGAACAAGAGACCCAGTACTTC
CASSGQEQETQYF
>NA|few|TRBJ1-1|TRBV6-1
TGTGCCAGCAGAGGAGTTGAGGGAGCTTTCTTT
CASRGVEGAFF
>NA|NA|TRBJ1-1|TRBV7-6
TGTGCCAGCAGCTTAGTAGAGGGACCACAGAATTTTGAAGCTTTCTTT
CASSLVEGPQNFEAFF
>NA|once|TRBJ1-2|TRBV18
TGTGCCAGCTCACCGGAAAGCGCTAACTATGGCTACACCTTC
CASSPESANYGYTF
>NA|NA|TRBJ2-3|TRBV19
TGTGCCAGTAGTATAGTCGGCAGGGCAGCTCTGGGCACAGATACGCAGTATTTT
CASSIVGRAALGTDTQYF
>NA|NA|TRBJ1-4|TRBV6-1
TGTGCCAGCAGAGACTACCAAACAGCGAATGAAAAACTGTTTTTT
CASRDYQTANEKLFF
>TRBD1|NA|TRBJ2-2|TRBV14
TGTGCCAGCAGCCAATGGACAGGGATCGGGGAGCTGTTTTTT
CASSQWTGIGELFF